This T cell receptor beta chain comes out of a study of T-cell memory formation after mild COVID-19. The ends were cut back, 3 bases at V and 0 bases at J, with 10 bases in the middle. Germline CDR1 is SGHVS and CDR2 is FQNEAQ. This CDR3 is built from 15 residues. 5'RACE with constant-segment primers yielded barcoded, UMI-tagged TCR alpha and TCR beta cDNA libraries. TCRdb recomputed calls from the 5' RACE reads with MiXCR, one row per CDR3 protein. The table shows a few hundred thousand distinct CDR3 sequences, with around 21% occurring only once. This rearrangement joins TRBV7-8 to TRBJ2-3; D perhaps matches TRBD1 (6 bases). The sequencing sample was made of PBMCs or a T cell subset sorted from them (not recorded which). The TCR originated in an adult woman who had mild COVID-19 (a few samples of this study predate the infection). Cell type and time point are not known. CDR3 region: CASSLGDISTDTQYF. CDR3 DNA: TGTGCCAGCAGCTTGGGGGACATTAGCACAGATACGCAGTATTTT.